In its sample, the clone carrying this T cell receptor beta chain was seen once. The sample is drawn from a study of blood T cell repertoires in COVID-19. Across the whole study: Italy, Spain and the United States were the sources of the convalescent and acute COVID-19 samples. T cells, B-cell-depleted T cells, or PBMCs provided the cDNA or gDNA that served as material.

Profiled with immunoSEQ multiplex PCR; TCRdb holds only in-frame clones, not every one. The sample lists over 25,000 clones, roughly 94% occurring once. The CDR3 has 15 amino acids. The junction had 6 bases not matched to a gene; V was cut back by 6 bases and J by 1 base. From germline, CDR1 is MNHEY and CDR2 SVGAGI. This clonotype was obtained from a man aged 45 to 65 with active COVID-19. The sample taken for sequencing was peripheral blood. J is TRBJ1-1 and V is TRBV6-5; TRBD1 agrees at 9 bases. The CDR3 spells CASSQQGAGNTEAFF. The CDR3 nucleotides are TGTGCCAGCAGCCAACAGGGGGCAGGGAACACTGAAGCTTTCTTT.